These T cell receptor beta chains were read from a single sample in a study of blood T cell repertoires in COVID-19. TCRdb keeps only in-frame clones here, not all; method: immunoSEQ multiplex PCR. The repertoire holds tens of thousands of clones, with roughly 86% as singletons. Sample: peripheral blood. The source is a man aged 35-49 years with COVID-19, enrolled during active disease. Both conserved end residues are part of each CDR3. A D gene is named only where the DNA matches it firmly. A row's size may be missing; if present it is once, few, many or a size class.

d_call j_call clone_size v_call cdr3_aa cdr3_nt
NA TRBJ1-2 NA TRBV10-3 CAISESFNYGYTF TGTGCCATCAGTGAGAGCTTTAACTATGGCTACACCTTC
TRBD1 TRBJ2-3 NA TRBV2 CASSEDRGAADTQYF TGTGCCAGCAGTGAAGACAGGGGGGCGGCAGATACGCAGTATTTT
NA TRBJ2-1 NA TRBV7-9 CASSSDYEQFF TGTGCCAGCAGCTCCGACTATGAGCAGTTCTTC
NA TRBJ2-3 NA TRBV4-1 CASSQDLVGDGTDTQYF TGCGCCAGCAGCCAAGATCTTGTGGGAGACGGCACAGATACGCAGTATTTT
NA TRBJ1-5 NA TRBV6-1 CASSESGGQTPQHF TGTGCCAGCAGTGAAAGTGGAGGACAGACGCCCCAGCATTTT
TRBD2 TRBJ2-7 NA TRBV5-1 CASSLGHGGAYEQYF TGCGCCAGCAGCTTGGGTCACGGGGGGGCCTACGAGCAGTACTTC
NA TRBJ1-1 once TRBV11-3 CASSLDDRVNTEAFF TGTGCCAGCAGCTTAGATGACCGGGTGAACACTGAAGCTTTCTTT
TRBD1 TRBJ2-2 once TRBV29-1 CSVEEGARSTGELFF TGCAGCGTCGAAGAGGGGGCTCGGAGTACCGGGGAGCTGTTTTTT
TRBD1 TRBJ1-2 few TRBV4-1 CASSQEVGQGANYGYTF TGCGCCAGCAGCCAAGAGGTAGGACAGGGAGCTAACTATGGCTACACCTTC
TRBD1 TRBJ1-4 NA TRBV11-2 CASSLVTGREKLFF TGTGCCAGCAGCTTAGTGACAGGGAGGGAAAAACTGTTTTTT
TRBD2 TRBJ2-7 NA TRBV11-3 CASSLSTWVASGAVDEQYF TGTGCCAGCAGCTTAAGTACCTGGGTGGCTAGCGGGGCAGTCGACGAGCAGTACTTC
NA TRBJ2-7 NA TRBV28 CASSFDRGNYEQYF TGTGCCAGCAGTTTCGACCGGGGGAACTACGAGCAGTACTTC
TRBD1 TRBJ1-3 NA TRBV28 CASKNRDREAGNTIYF TGTGCCAGTAAAAACCGCGACAGGGAGGCTGGAAACACCATATATTTT
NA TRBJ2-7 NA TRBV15 CATSANRGEQYF TGTGCCACCAGCGCAAACCGGGGAGAGCAGTACTTC
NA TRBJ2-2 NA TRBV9 CASSAPLGGGGTGELFF TGTGCCAGCAGCGCTCCCCTGGGGGGGGGCGGCACCGGGGAGCTGTTTTTT
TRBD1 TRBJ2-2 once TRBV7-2 CASSRDRVDTGELFF TGTGCCAGCAGCCGGGACAGGGTGGACACCGGGGAGCTGTTTTTT
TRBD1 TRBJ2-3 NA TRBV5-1 CASSSAPYRGPGDTQYF TGCGCCAGCAGCTCGGCACCCTACAGGGGTCCCGGGGATACGCAGTATTTT
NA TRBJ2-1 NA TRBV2 CASTTGLGASYNEQFF TGTGCCAGCACCACCGGCTTGGGAGCGTCCTACAATGAGCAGTTCTTC
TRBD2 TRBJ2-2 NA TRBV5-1 CASSFMAGGNTGELFF TGCGCCAGCAGCTTTATGGCGGGGGGGAACACCGGGGAGCTGTTTTTT
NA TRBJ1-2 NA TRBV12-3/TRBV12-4 CASSLKGRRGYTF TGTGCCAGCAGTTTAAAGGGGCGTAGAGGCTACACCTTC
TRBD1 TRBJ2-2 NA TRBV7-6 CASSLEDRDTGELFF TGTGCCAGCAGCTTAGAGGACAGGGACACCGGGGAGCTGTTTTTT
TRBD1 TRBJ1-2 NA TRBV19 CASSSQGTHYGYTF TGTGCCAGTAGCTCACAGGGGACCCACTATGGCTACACCTTC
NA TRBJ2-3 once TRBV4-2 CASSQDWRSSGGERDTQYF TGTGCCAGCAGCCAAGATTGGAGAAGTTCAGGAGGCGAGAGAGATACGCAGTATTTT
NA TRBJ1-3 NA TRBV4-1 CASSQAVVTDSGNTIYF TGCGCCAGCAGCCAAGCGGTCGTGACAGACTCTGGAAACACCATATATTTT
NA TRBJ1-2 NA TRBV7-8 CASSSRFTDGYTF TGTGCCAGCAGCTCCCGGTTCACGGATGGCTACACCTTC
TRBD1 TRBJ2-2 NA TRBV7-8 CASSGRDRPNTGELFF TGTGCCAGCAGCGGGCGGGACAGGCCGAACACCGGGGAGCTGTTTTTT
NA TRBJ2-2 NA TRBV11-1 CASSFGSSGGELFF TGTGCCAGCAGCTTTGGGAGTTCGGGCGGGGAGCTGTTTTTT
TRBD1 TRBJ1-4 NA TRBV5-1 CASSFQGAGEKLFF TGCGCCAGCAGCTTCCAGGGGGCGGGTGAAAAACTGTTTTTT
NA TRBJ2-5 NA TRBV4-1 CASSQDEGDLETQYF TGCGCCAGCAGCCAAGACGAAGGGGATTTGGAGACCCAGTACTTC
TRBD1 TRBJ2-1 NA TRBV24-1 CATSSTGQGYNEQFF TGTGCCACCAGTTCCACGGGACAGGGCTACAATGAGCAGTTCTTC
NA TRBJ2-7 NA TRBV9 CASRPTGGDEQYF TGTGCCAGCAGACCGACAGGTGGTGACGAGCAGTACTTC
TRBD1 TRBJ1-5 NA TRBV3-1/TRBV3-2 CASSQAGGGASNQPQHF TGTGCCAGCAGCCAAGCGGGAGGGGGCGCGAGCAATCAGCCCCAGCATTTT
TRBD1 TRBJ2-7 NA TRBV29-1 CSVEGTGAYEQYF TGCAGCGTTGAAGGGACAGGGGCCTACGAGCAGTACTTC
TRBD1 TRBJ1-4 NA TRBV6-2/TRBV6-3 CASSYSNKEGAGNEKLFF TGTGCCAGCAGTTACTCAAATAAGGAGGGGGCAGGGAATGAAAAACTGTTTTTT
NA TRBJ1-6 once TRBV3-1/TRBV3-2 CASSLRQDSAPLHF TGTGCCAGCAGCCTCAGGCAGGACTCGGCACCCCTCCACTTT
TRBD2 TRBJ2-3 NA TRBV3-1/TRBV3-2 CASSQDKRGGRTDTQYF TGTGCCAGCAGCCAAGATAAGCGGGGGGGTAGGACAGATACGCAGTATTTT
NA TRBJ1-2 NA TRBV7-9 CASSLEPRGKTNYGYTF TGTGCCAGCAGCTTAGAGCCAAGGGGGAAGACTAACTATGGCTACACCTTC